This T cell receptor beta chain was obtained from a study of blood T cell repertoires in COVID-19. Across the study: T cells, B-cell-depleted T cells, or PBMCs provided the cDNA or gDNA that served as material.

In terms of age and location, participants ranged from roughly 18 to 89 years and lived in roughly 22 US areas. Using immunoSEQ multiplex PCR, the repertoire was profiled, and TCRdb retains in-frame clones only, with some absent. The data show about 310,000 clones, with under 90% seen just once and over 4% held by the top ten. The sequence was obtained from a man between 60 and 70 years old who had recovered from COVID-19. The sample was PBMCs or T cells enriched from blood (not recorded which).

The CDR3 region is CASANGGRSGPDTQYF. CDR3 in DNA: TGCGCCAGCGCTAATGGCGGGAGGTCGGGACCAGATACGCAGTATTTT. The V call is TRBV5-1, the J call TRBJ2-3; 8 positions match TRBD2. V shed 7 bases, J shed 4 bases, and the junction held 14 bases outside the gene matches. This CDR3 spans 16 amino acids. Germline V CDR1 and CDR2: SGHRS, YFSETQ.